A single sample gave rise to the 22 T cell receptor beta chains below, sequenced in a study of blood T cell repertoires in COVID-19. TCRdb keeps only in-frame clones here, not all; method: immunoSEQ multiplex PCR. The sample yields more than 250,000 clones, 70% to 90% seen once. The source material was peripheral blood. Every receptor here comes from a woman aged 45-65 years with COVID-19, enrolled during active disease.

V and J are TRBV30 and TRBJ1-2; D is possibly TRBD1 (5 bases). This CDR3 comprises 18 residues. Per the germline V gene, CDR1 is GTSNPN and CDR2 is SVGIG (reference sequence). Trimming removed 0 bases at V and 1 base at J, with 21 bases between. The DNA for the CDR3 is TGTGCCTGGAGTGTACCCTTAGGTAGGGGTCCATTTAACTATGGCTACACCTTC. Residues: CAWSVPLGRGPFNYGYTF.

The chain employs TRBV4-1 and TRBJ1-2; no firm D call. The germline CDR1 and CDR2 sequences are MGHRA and YSYEKL. V lost 4 bases and J lost 7, with 7 bases in between. The CDR3 covers 11 residues. In DNA, the CDR3 is TGCGCCAGCAGCCCAGTTATTGGCTACACCTTC. As protein: CASSPVIGYTF.

The chain joins TRBV24-1 to TRBJ2-7; 9 nucleotides align to TRBD1. From germline, CDR1 is KGHDR and CDR2 SFDVKD. V was pared by 3 bases and J by 3 bases, with 11 bases of the junction left unmatched. The CDR3 is 17 amino acids. This CDR3 is CATSDPGGQGSLYEQYF. The CDR3 nucleotides are TGTGCCACCAGTGATCCCGGGGGACAGGGTTCCCTCTACGAGCAGTACTTC.

This clone was observed a single time. The chain is built from TRBV20-1 and TRBJ2-1; a possible D gene is TRBD2 (5 bases). This CDR3 spans 11 amino acids. Germline-derived CDR1 and CDR2 are DFQATT and SNEGSKA (reference sequence). V lost 4 bases and J lost 10, with 11 bases in between. The CDR3 loop is CSATLSGEQFF. The CDR3 region has the DNA TGCAGTGCTACCCTAAGCGGAGAGCAGTTCTTC.

V gene TRBV29-1 combines with J gene TRBJ2-1; the D is unclear. The CDR3 runs 14 residues. Per germline, CDR1 SQVTM and CDR2 ANQGSEA. Trimming removed 7 bases at V and 7 bases at J, with 20 bases between. The CDR3 loop is CSAAQLVQPNEQFF. The CDR3 DNA follows: TGCAGCGCCGCTCAATTGGTACAGCCGAATGAGCAGTTCTTC.

This clone was seen a single time. This rearrangement joins TRBV6-5 to TRBJ1-5; TRBD1 matches 7 bases. V lost 6 bases to trimming and J lost 4 bases; unmatched junction nucleotides: 9. The CDR3 is 15 residues long. From germline, CDR1 is MNHEY and CDR2 SVGAGI. The CDR3 region has the DNA TGTGCCAGCAGCACCCCGGGACAGATGAATCAGCCCCAGCATTTT. It codes for CASSTPGQMNQPQHF.

The chain combines TRBV20-1 with TRBJ2-1, with D possibly TRBD2 on 6 matching bases. This CDR3 spans 13 amino acids. Trimming removed 3 bases at V and 1 base at J, with 7 bases between. Germline V CDR1 and CDR2: DFQATT, SNEGSKA (reference sequence). This CDR3 reads CSASSGSYNEQFF. CDR3 nucleotide sequence: TGCAGTGCTAGTAGCGGTTCCTACAATGAGCAGTTCTTC.

The V and J genes are TRBV6-5 and TRBJ2-7, with TRBD1 matching over 9 bases. The CDR3 spans 14 residues. V lost 5 bases and J lost 6; bases outside the gene matches: 8. The germline CDR1 and CDR2 sequences are MNHEY and SVGAGI. This CDR3 is CASSNLGQGSEQYF. CDR3 nucleotides: TGTGCCAGCAGTAACCTGGGACAGGGATCCGAGCAGTACTTC.

The chain uses TRBV6-5 and TRBJ2-1; D not certain. V was pared by 11 bases and J by 0 bases, with 14 bases between. The CDR3 is 14 residues long. Germline V lookup: CDR1 MNHEY, CDR2 SVGAGI. CDR3 amino acids: CAATAIDSYNEQFF. CDR3 nucleotides: TGTGCCGCTACAGCAATAGACTCCTACAATGAGCAGTTCTTC.

This clone has a single count. The V and J genes are TRBV7-3 and TRBJ2-3; 7 nucleotides match TRBD2. The CDR3 covers 16 residues. Germline trimming cut 5 bases from V and 6 bases from J; bases unmatched to any gene: 14. Germline CDR1 is SGHTA and CDR2 is FQGTGA. DNA for the CDR3: TGTGCCAGCAGCGAAAGACGAGGGAGGGCCAGGGATACGCAGTATTTT. Translated: CASSERRGRARDTQYF.

The chain has TRBV7-2 and TRBJ2-5, with a possible D match to TRBD2 (5 bases). Deletions cut 5 bases from V and 5 bases from J, with 12 bases between. The CDR3 runs to 13 residues. Germline CDR1 reads SGHTA; CDR2 reads FQGNSA. The CDR3 spells CASSALGEETQYF. The DNA for the CDR3 is TGTGCCAGCAGCGCCCTTGGGGAGGAGACCCAGTACTTC.

The rearrangement joins TRBV7-9 to TRBJ1-2; D perhaps matches TRBD1 (5 bases). The CDR3 loop spans 18 amino acids. The ends were cut back, 2 bases at V and 6 bases at J, with 25 bases in the middle. Germline values: CDR1 SEHNR, CDR2 FQNEAQ (reference sequence). The CDR3 coding sequence is TGTGCCAGCAGCTTAAAGGGAAGGGGCGCTTCAAATTTGCATGGCTACACCTTC. This encodes CASSLKGRGASNLHGYTF.

The chain uses TRBV28 and TRBJ2-7; 16 bases match TRBD2. Losses at the gene ends were 2 bases for V and 4 bases for J; bases not matched to a gene: 11. This CDR3 comprises 19 residues. CDR1 MDHEN and CDR2 SYDVKM come from the germline V gene. The CDR3 nucleotides read TGTGCCAGCAGTTTAGCTTCATCCGGGACTAGCGGGAGGGCGTACGAGCAGTACTTC. It codes for CASSLASSGTSGRAYEQYF.

Worth noting for this clone: Compared with germline, one end of the junction differs, possibly owing to a read error. CDR3 amino acids: CASNLLAGGSNEQFF. CDR3 coding DNA: TGTGCCAGCAACTTACTAGCGGGAGGTTCCAATGAGCAGTTCTTC. This rearrangement joins TRBV11-2 to TRBJ2-1; the match to TRBD2 covers 12 bases. This CDR3 comprises 15 residues. Per the germline V gene, CDR1 is SGHAT and CDR2 is FQNNGV. Looking up the rest from reference TRBV11-2 and TRBJ2-1 gives the full variable domain: EAGVAQSPRYKIIEKRQSVAFWCNPISGHATLYWYQQILGQGPKLLIQFQNNGVVDDSQLPKDRFSAERLKGVDSTLKIQPAKLEDSAVYLCASNLLAGGSNEQFFGPGTRLTVL.

The rearrangement uses TRBV24-1 and TRBJ1-1; TRBD1 might be the D (5 bases). CDR3 length: 13 residues. V was shortened by 4 bases and J by 2 bases, with 7 bases between the two germline ends. From germline, CDR1 is KGHDR and CDR2 SFDVKD. The CDR3 bases are TGTGCCACCAGTGAGCAGGGAAACACTGAAGCTTTCTTT. Amino acid sequence: CATSEQGNTEAFF.

In this sample, this clone turned up once. The V call is TRBV11-2, the J call TRBJ1-4, with a tentative D call TRBD1 (6 bases). Between the trimmed V and J ends, which lost 4 bases and 2 bases, there was a span of 14 bases. The CDR3 is made up of 16 amino acids. Germline V gene lookup returns CDR1 SGHAT and CDR2 FQNNGV. The CDR3 loop reads CASSSPVQGTNEKLFF. CDR3 nucleotides: TGTGCCAGCAGCTCGCCAGTGCAGGGGACTAATGAAAAACTGTTTTTT.

The CDR3 here is CASSLGSGGEFTTNEKLFF. Written as DNA, the CDR3 is TGTGCCAGCAGCTTGGGATCAGGGGGAGAATTTACAACTAATGAAAAACTGTTTTTT. The chain employs TRBV5-6 and TRBJ1-4; the match to TRBD1 covers 7 bases. Germline-derived CDR1 and CDR2 are SGHDT and YYEEEE. V trimming: 0 bases; J trimming: 0 bases; junction bases outside the gene matches: 11. The CDR3 runs to 19 residues.

V gene TRBV28 combines with J gene TRBJ2-1; D is ambiguous. Germline values: CDR1 MDHEN, CDR2 SYDVKM. The V and J ends lost 7 bases and 0 bases respectively, with 19 bases between them. This CDR3 is built from 17 residues. CDR3 DNA sequence: TGTGCCAGCAAGGATTTTGGTGGGCTCAACTCCTACAATGAGCAGTTCTTC. Residues: CASKDFGGLNSYNEQFF.

The V and J genes are TRBV11-2 and TRBJ2-7; 8 nucleotides line up with TRBD2. Looked up from germline, CDR1 is SGHAT and CDR2 is FQNNGV. V lost 0 bases, J lost 5 bases, and 3 bases stayed unmatched. The CDR3 spans 14 residues. In nucleotides, the CDR3 is TGTGCCAGCAGCTTAGAAGCGGGAGTGGACGAGCAGTACTTC. Amino acids: CASSLEAGVDEQYF.

V gene TRBV7-2 combines with J gene TRBJ1-5; a weak D match, TRBD1 (5 bases). The CDR3 has 13 amino acids. CDR1 and CDR2 from the germline V gene are SGHTA and FQGNSA. V lost 5 bases and J lost 4, with 9 bases in between. CDR3 region: CASSAGKNQPQHF. In DNA, the CDR3 is TGTGCCAGCAGCGCAGGGAAGAATCAGCCCCAGCATTTT.

This clone has a single count. The rearrangement uses TRBV5-6 and TRBJ1-1; 7 nucleotides align to TRBD1. The CDR3 is 13 residues long. V trimming: 4 bases; J trimming: 3 bases; junction bases outside the gene matches: 3. Germline V CDR1 and CDR2: SGHDT, YYEEEE. Here the CDR3 DNA reads TGTGCCAGCAGCGAGGACAGGTACACTGAAGCTTTCTTT. Its protein is CASSEDRYTEAFF.

V gene TRBV12-5 combines with J gene TRBJ1-1; D call uncertain. V gave up 2 bases and J gave up 4 bases, with 8 bases separating them. The CDR3 loop spans 13 amino acids. Germline V gene sequence: CDR1 LGHNT, CDR2 FRNRAP. The CDR3 region is CASGLFRGTEAFF. CDR3 sequence (DNA): TGTGCTAGTGGTTTGTTCCGAGGCACTGAAGCTTTCTTT.